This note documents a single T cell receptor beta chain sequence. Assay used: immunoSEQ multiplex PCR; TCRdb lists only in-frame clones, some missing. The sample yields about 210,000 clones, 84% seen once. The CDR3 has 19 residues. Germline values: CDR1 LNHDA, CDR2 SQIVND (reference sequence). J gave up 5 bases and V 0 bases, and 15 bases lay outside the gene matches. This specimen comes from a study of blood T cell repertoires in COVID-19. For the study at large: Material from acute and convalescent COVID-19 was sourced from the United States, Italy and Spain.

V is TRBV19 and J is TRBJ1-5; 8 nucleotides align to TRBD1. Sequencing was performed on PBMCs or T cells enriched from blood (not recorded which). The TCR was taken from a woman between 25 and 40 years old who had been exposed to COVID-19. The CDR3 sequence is CASSIDHGTGVGFDQPQHF. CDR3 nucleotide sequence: TGTGCCAGTAGTATAGACCACGGGACAGGCGTAGGGTTCGATCAGCCCCAGCATTTT.